This T cell receptor (beta chain) originates from a study of blood T cell repertoires in COVID-19. Background on the study: Specimens from acute and convalescent COVID-19 originated in the United States, Italy and Spain.

CDR3 length equals 15 residues. CDR1 and CDR2 (germline): SGDLS, YYNGEE. J was trimmed by 6 bases and V by 3 bases; bases with no gene match: 8. In the authors' methods: Reference gene primers were amplified, and this amplification served to estimate nucleated cell counts. The table came from immunoSEQ multiplex PCR; TCRdb's copy has only in-frame clones and leaves some out. For V, J and clone size, that table is used; D and trimming come from the DNA. The sample carries under 200,000 clones, 70% to 80% recorded once. This receptor was taken from a man aged 55 to 70 with acute or convalescent COVID-19. The V and J genes are TRBV9 and TRBJ2-2, with 7 bases identical to TRBD2. The sequenced material came from peripheral blood. CDR3 loop: CASSGGGARSGELFF. As DNA, the CDR3 is TGTGCCAGCAGCGGGGGAGGGGCAAGATCCGGGGAGCTGTTTTTT.